This T cell receptor beta chain was found in a study of T cell repertoires in cytomegalovirus infection. Overall study: Recently identified HLA-C-restricted CMV epitopes and well-studied HLA-B-restricted CMV epitopes were used by the study. Study-wide points: In two of eight donors, the top clonotype was HLA-C-restricted CMV-specific.

Remarks on this clonotype: The antigen remains unidentified.

Using its own MiXCR run on the reads, TCRdb lists one record per CDR3 protein. The table lists some 480,000 distinct CDR3 sequences, around 30% of them singletons. This TCR was sampled from a human donor in good health (CMV status not recorded). Some clones in this sample may be carry-over from other donors' samples. This specimen consisted of cultured PBMCs, obtained from culture after CMV antigen stimulation.

The chain's CDR3 is CASSFRTQYSNQPQHF. The CDR3 region has the DNA TGTGCCAGCAGCTTCAGGACACAATATAGCAATCAGCCCCAGCATTTT. The chain uses TRBV7-2 and TRBJ1-5; D is possibly TRBD1 (5 bases). Trimming pared 3 bases from V and 0 bases from J, leaving 12 bases between. Per germline, CDR1 SGHTA and CDR2 FQGNSA. The CDR3 contains 16 residues.